A selection of T cell receptor beta chains follows, all from one sample in a study of blood T cell repertoires in COVID-19. Clones were read by immunoSEQ multiplex PCR, and TCRdb kept only the in-frame ones, dropping some. In the table there are 130,000 or so clones, about 88% of which are singletons. What was sequenced was peripheral blood. Every receptor here comes from a woman of 80 years or more with acute or convalescent COVID-19. The CDR3 runs from the conserved cysteine through the conserved F or W. D genes are given only for firm matches. Where a row states a size, it is once, few, many or the class of an expanded clone; other rows omit it.

j_call clone_size v_call d_call cdr3_aa cdr3_nt
TRBJ2-6 many TRBV6-2/TRBV6-3 - CASSLGGSGANVLTF TGTGCCAGCAGCCTCGGGGGATCTGGGGCCAACGTCCTGACTTTC
TRBJ2-1 few TRBV7-2 TRBD2 CASSPGGLAAYNEQFF TGTGCCAGCAGCCCCGGGGGACTAGCGGCCTACAATGAGCAGTTCTTC
TRBJ2-1 - TRBV6-5 - CASSRGRVIDEQFF TGTGCCAGCAGTCGCGGCCGGGTTATCGATGAGCAGTTCTTC
TRBJ2-5 - TRBV5-1 TRBD2 CASSEGGRLAGGFATETQYF TGCGCCAGCAGCGAAGGGGGGCGCCTAGCGGGAGGTTTCGCAACGGAGACCCAGTACTTC
TRBJ2-5 once TRBV7-2 TRBD1 CASSQDRGETQYF TGTGCCAGCAGCCAGGACAGGGGAGAGACCCAGTACTTC
TRBJ2-7 - TRBV5-6 - CASSPSQGYEQYF TGTGCCAGCAGCCCCAGCCAGGGGTACGAGCAGTACTTC
TRBJ2-5 - TRBV5-5 TRBD2 CASSLGLAGGQETQYF TGTGCCAGCAGCTTAGGGCTAGCGGGAGGCCAAGAGACCCAGTACTTC
TRBJ2-7 - TRBV7-8 - CASSLVALSRQVSSYEQYF TGTGCCAGCAGCTTAGTAGCCCTCTCCCGACAGGTCAGCTCCTACGAGCAGTACTTC
TRBJ2-1 - TRBV5-1 TRBD1 CASSLRDRGRARYNEQFF TGCGCCAGCAGCTTGCGGGACAGGGGGCGCGCTCGCTACAATGAGCAGTTCTTC
TRBJ2-1 once TRBV4-1 - CASSPPRGIVGSYNEQFF TGCGCCAGCAGCCCGCCTCGGGGGATTGTTGGATCCTACAATGAGCAGTTCTTC